The TCR beta chain under discussion was sequenced for a study of T-cell reconstitution after alpha-beta-depleted transplantation in children. Unique molecular identifiers tagged the TCRbeta library. TCRdb called the PCR reads again in MiXCR, with one record for every CDR3 protein. The data contain a few hundred thousand distinct CDR3 sequences, less than 15% of them singletons. This clonotype was counted only a few times. The CDR3 has 13 residues. Trimming left V 0 bases short and J 3 bases short, with 7 bases between. Germline V gene data show CDR1 as SGHRS and CDR2 as YFSETQ. Sample: PBMCs, taken from the stem cell graft. This clonotype was obtained from a human donor who donated a stem cell graft to a child with Fanconi anemia. The genes are TRBV5-1 and TRBJ2-7; D ambiguous. The CDR3 sequence is CASSLGRNYEQYV. As DNA, the CDR3 is TGCGCCAGCAGCTTGGGCAGAAACTACGAGCAGTACGTC.